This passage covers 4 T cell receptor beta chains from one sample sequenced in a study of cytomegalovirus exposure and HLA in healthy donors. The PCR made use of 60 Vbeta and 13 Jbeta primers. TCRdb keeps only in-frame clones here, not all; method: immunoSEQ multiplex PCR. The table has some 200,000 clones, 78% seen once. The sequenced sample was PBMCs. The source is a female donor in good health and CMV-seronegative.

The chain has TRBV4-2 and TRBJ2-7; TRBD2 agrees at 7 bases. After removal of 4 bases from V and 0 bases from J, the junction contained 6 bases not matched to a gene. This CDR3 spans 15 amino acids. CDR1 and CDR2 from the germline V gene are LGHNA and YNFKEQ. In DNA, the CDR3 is TGTGCCAGCAGCCTCCAAAGGACTAGCTCCTACGAGCAGTACTTC. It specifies CASSLQRTSSYEQYF.

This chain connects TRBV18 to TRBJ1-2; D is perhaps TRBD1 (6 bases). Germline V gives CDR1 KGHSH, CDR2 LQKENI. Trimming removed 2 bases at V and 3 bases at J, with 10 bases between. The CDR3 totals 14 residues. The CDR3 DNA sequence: TGTGCCAGCTCACCAACAGGGAAAGACTATGGCTACACCTTC. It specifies CASSPTGKDYGYTF.

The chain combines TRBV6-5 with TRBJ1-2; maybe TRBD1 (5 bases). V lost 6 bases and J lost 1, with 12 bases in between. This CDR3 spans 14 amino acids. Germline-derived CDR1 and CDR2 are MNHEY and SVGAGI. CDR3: CASSSGRGNYGYTF. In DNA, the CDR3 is TGTGCCAGCAGCTCCGGGAGGGGTAACTATGGCTACACCTTC.

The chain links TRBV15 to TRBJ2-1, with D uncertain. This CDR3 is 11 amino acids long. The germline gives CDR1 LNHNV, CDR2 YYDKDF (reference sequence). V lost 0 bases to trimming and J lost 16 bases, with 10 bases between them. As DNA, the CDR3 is TGTGCCACCAGCAGAGATCGGCGGTACTTCTTC. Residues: CATSRDRRYFF.